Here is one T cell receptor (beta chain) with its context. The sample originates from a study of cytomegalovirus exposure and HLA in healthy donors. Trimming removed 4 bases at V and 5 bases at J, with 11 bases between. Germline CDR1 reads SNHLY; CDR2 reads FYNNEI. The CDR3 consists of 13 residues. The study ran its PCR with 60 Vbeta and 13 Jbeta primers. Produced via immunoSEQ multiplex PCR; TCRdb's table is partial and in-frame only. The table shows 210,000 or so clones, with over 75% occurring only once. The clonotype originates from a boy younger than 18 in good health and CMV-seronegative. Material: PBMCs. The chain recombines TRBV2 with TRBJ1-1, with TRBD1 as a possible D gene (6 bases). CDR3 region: CASSAIRGTEAFF. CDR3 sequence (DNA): TGTGCCAGCAGTGCTATCAGGGGTACTGAAGCTTTCTTT.